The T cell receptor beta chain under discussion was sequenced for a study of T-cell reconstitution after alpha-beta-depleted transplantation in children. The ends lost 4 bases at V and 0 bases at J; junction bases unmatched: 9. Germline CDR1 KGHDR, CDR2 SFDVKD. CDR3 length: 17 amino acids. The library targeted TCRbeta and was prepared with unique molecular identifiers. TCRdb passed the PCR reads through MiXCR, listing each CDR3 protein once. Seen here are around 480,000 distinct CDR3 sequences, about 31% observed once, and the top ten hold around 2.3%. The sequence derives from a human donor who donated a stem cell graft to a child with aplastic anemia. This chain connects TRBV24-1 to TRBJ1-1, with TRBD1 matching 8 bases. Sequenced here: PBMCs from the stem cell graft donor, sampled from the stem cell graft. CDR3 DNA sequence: TGTGCCACCAGTGAGTTGAATTCAGGGGGCGTGAACACTGAAGCTTTCTTT. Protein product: CATSELNSGGVNTEAFF.